These T cell receptor beta chains were read from a single sample in a study of T-cell reconstitution after alpha-beta-depleted transplantation in children. Each CDR3 protein is one row after TCRdb ran MiXCR on the PCR reads. The sample holds 440,000 or so distinct CDR3 sequences, 9.5% to 13% seen once. The source was PBMCs from the stem cell graft donor, collected from the stem cell graft. The receptors here all came from a human donor who donated a stem cell graft to a child with acute myeloid leukemia. The CDR3 runs from the conserved cysteine through the conserved F or W. The D gene is left open where the match is weak. Not all rows give a size; the values are once, few, many and, for expanded clones, a class.

d_call	clone_size	v_call	j_call	cdr3_nt	cdr3_aa
.	.	TRBV4-3	TRBJ2-1	TGCGCCAGCAGCCAAGATCCAAGCAGGGCGGATAATGAGCAGTTCTTC	CASSQDPSRADNEQFF
.	.	TRBV11-2	TRBJ1-2	TGTGCCAGCAGCTCCTCGGTGGGGGGAGCTAACTATGGCTACACCTTC	CASSSSVGGANYGYTF
TRBD1	.	TRBV29-1	TRBJ2-1	TGCAGCGTCGGACAGGGATTTTTGAATGAGCAGTTCTTC	CSVGQGFLNEQFF
.	few	TRBV5-1	TRBJ2-2	TGCGCCAGCAGCCCCCGAAGTAGGGGAGACACCGGGGAGCTGTTTTTT	CASSPRSRGDTGELFF
.	few	TRBV20-1	TRBJ2-5	TGCAGTGCTGGGGCCACTCAAGAGACCCAGTACTTC	CSAGATQETQYF
TRBD2	few	TRBV27	TRBJ2-5	TGTGCCAGCAGGCAAGCGGGAGGTCTAGAGACCCAGTACTTC	CASRQAGGLETQYF
.	many	TRBV29-1	TRBJ2-7	TGCAGCGTTGACAGGATAAACTACGAGCAGTACTTC	CSVDRINYEQYF
.	.	TRBV28	TRBJ2-7	TGTGCCAGCAGTTTCCCTCGGGGCTCCAAGCTCGAGCAGTACTTC	CASSFPRGSKLEQYF
.	many	TRBV12-5	TRBJ2-1	TGTGCTGGGAAAACCAGACTAGTCTCCCAAAATGAGCAGTTCTTC	CAGKTRLVSQNEQFF
.	.	TRBV10-2	TRBJ1-2	TGCGCCAGCAGCCCAGACTATGGCTACACCTTC	CASSPDYGYTF